The clone carrying this TCR beta chain was seen a few times. This sample is drawn from a study of patients and donors after allogeneic stem cell transplantation. This CDR3 is built from 13 residues. The germline V gene encodes CDR1 LGHNA and CDR2 YNFKEQ. V was cut by 4 bases and J by 7 bases, with 10 bases left in between. Each CDR3 protein is one row after TCRdb ran MiXCR on the RT-PCR reads. The sample holds about 410,000 distinct CDR3 sequences, 16% seen once. The sample was blood, either unsorted or a sorted T cell fraction (not recorded which). The TCR originated in a human donor who was either an allogeneic HSCT recipient or a stem cell or donor lymphocyte infusion donor (not recorded which). It is not recorded whose cells these are; they may come from a transplant donor. The chain uses TRBV4-2 and TRBJ1-4, with TRBD1 as a possible D gene (6 bases). Here the CDR3 reads CASSLTGIEKLFF. DNA of the CDR3: TGTGCCAGCAGCCTAACAGGGATTGAAAAACTGTTTTTT.